These 26 T cell receptor beta chains were sequenced from one sample in a study of OX40 agonist ivuxolimab in advanced cancers. Clones were sequenced by immunoSEQ multiplex PCR, and TCRdb holds only the in-frame ones, with some missing. This table has roughly 32,000 clones, 82% appearing once. The specimen comprised CD4+ or CD8+ T cells sorted from blood, sampled in a trial of the OX40 agonist ivuxolimab. The receptors here all came from an adult with an advanced solid tumor such as melanoma, head and neck, liver or kidney cancer.

This clone was seen just once. J is TRBJ2-5 and V is TRBV18; 8 nucleotides agree with TRBD1. Trimming removed 5 bases from V and 1 base from J; junction bases left unmatched: 3. Germline assignment: CDR1 KGHSH and CDR2 LQKENI. The CDR3 has 14 residues. CDR3 sequence reads: CASSLGQVQETQYF. CDR3 nucleotides: TGTGCCAGCTCATTGGGACAGGTCCAAGAGACCCAGTACTTC.

This chain joins TRBV14 and TRBJ1-6; no reliable D call. Germline loops: CDR1 SGHDN, CDR2 FVKESK. This CDR3 is built from 15 residues. Trimming took off 5 bases at V and 0 bases at J, with 8 bases between the two ends. The CDR3 region is CASSKATSYNSPLHF. DNA for the CDR3: TGTGCCAGCAGCAAGGCGACCTCCTATAATTCACCCCTCCACTTT.

The V call is TRBV5-1, the J call TRBJ2-3; D is ambiguous. V was shortened by 0 bases and J by 4 bases, with 9 bases between the two germline ends. This CDR3 is built from 14 residues. CDR1 SGHRS and CDR2 YFSETQ come from the germline V gene. The CDR3, as DNA: TGCGCCAGCAGCTTGGATGGGATCCCAGATACGCAGTATTTT. It specifies CASSLDGIPDTQYF.

This clone has just a few counts. V is TRBV9 and J is TRBJ2-3; D may correspond to TRBD1 or TRBD2 (6 bases each). Looked up from germline, CDR1 is SGDLS and CDR2 is YYNGEE. V dropped 1 base and J dropped 6 bases, with 12 bases sitting between them. The CDR3 spans 14 residues. CDR3 sequence reads: CASSVKGGSDTQYF. The CDR3 DNA reads TGTGCCAGCAGCGTAAAGGGGGGCAGCGATACGCAGTATTTT.

The V call is TRBV7-2, the J call TRBJ2-7; perhaps TRBD2 as D (5 bases). Germline V CDR1 and CDR2: SGHTA, FQGNSA. This CDR3 comprises 13 residues. V was shortened by 1 base and J by 2 bases, with 6 bases between the two germline ends. The CDR3 coding sequence is TGTGCCAGCAGCTTAGGGAGGACCTACGAGCAGTACTTC. It specifies CASSLGRTYEQYF.

This rearrangement joins TRBV5-6 to TRBJ1-1; D unresolved. The CDR3 totals 12 residues. The germline gives CDR1 SGHDT, CDR2 YYEEEE. The V and J ends lost 0 bases and 6 bases respectively, with 6 bases between them. The CDR3 DNA sequence: TGTGCCAGCAGCTTGGAATGGGCTGAAGCTTTCTTT. Its translation is CASSLEWAEAFF.

This chain connects TRBV28 to TRBJ2-1, with 9 bases fitting TRBD2. Germline V gene sequence: CDR1 MDHEN, CDR2 SYDVKM. The V segment lost 7 bases and the J segment 5 bases; nucleotides outside the gene matches: 9. The CDR3 spans 15 residues. The CDR3 DNA reads as TGTGCCAGCAATTTCCATAGCGGGGGAAACAATGAGCAGTTCTTC. Protein: CASNFHSGGNNEQFF.

The rearrangement uses TRBV6-6 and TRBJ2-5; D possibly matches TRBD1 or TRBD2 (6 bases each). The CDR3 sequence is 14 residues long. The ends were cut back, 8 bases at V and 5 bases at J, with 18 bases in the middle. The germline CDR1 and CDR2 sequences are MNHNY and SVGAGI (reference sequence). The CDR3 bases are TGTGCCAGCCAAAGGGGGGATAGGACGGAGACCCAGTACTTC. It is translated as CASQRGDRTETQYF.

This clone showed up just a few times. The chain is built from TRBV7-6 and TRBJ2-3; no reliable D call. The V and J ends lost 3 bases and 2 bases respectively, with 3 bases between them. In germline, CDR1 is SGHVS, CDR2 FNYEAQ. The CDR3 runs to 12 residues. CDR3 bases: TGTGCCAGCAGCTTGGACACAGATACGCAGTATTTT. This sequence encodes CASSLDTDTQYF.

This clone was seen more than once but under ten times. The chain links TRBV28 to TRBJ1-2; TRBD1 aligns across 8 bases. Trimming cost V 8 bases and J 7 bases; bases outside gene matches: 9. The CDR3 is 13 amino acids. Germline V gene lookup returns CDR1 MDHEN and CDR2 SYDVKM. DNA of the CDR3: TGTGCCAGCCTAAGTCAGGGGGCGCTTGGCTACACCTTC. This gives the protein CASLSQGALGYTF.

This clone was counted once. The V call is TRBV7-9, the J call TRBJ2-7, with D unclear. V lost 3 bases and J lost 2, with 11 bases in between. The V gene's germline CDR1 is SEHNR and CDR2 FQNEAQ (reference sequence). This CDR3 is built from 14 residues. This chain's CDR3 is CASSFTDRPYEQYF. As DNA, the CDR3 is TGTGCCAGCAGCTTTACAGACCGTCCCTACGAGCAGTACTTC.

The rearrangement joins TRBV2 to TRBJ2-1; TRBD2 might be the D (5 bases). Deletions cut 0 bases from V and 15 bases from J, with 12 bases between. The V gene's germline CDR1 is SNHLY and CDR2 FYNNEI. There are 12 residues in the CDR3. CDR3 in amino acids: CASSEASTGRFF. The CDR3, as DNA: TGTGCCAGCAGTGAAGCCTCCACGGGGAGGTTCTTC.

Comments on this clone: The junction and the germline gene differ at one end; a read error may be behind it. This sequence joins TRBV7-7 and TRBJ2-7; 10 nucleotides agree with TRBD1. Germline loops: CDR1 SSHAT, CDR2 FNYEAQ (reference sequence). This CDR3 comprises 15 residues. The CDR3 DNA reads TGTGCTAGCAGCCCCGGGACAGGGGTTTCCTACGAGCAGTACTTC. It encodes CASSPGTGVSYEQYF. The entire variable domain, with the rest obtained from reference TRBV7-7 and TRBJ2-7, is as follows: GAGVSQSPRYKVTKRGQDVTLRCDPISSHATLYWYQQALGQGPEFLTYFNYEAQPDKSGLPSDRFSAERPEGSISTLTIQRTEQRDSAMYRCASSPGTGVSYEQYFGPGTRLTVT.

The J gene is TRBJ1-6, the V gene TRBV7-2; D might be TRBD1 (6 bases). V was clipped by 2 bases and J by 7 bases, with 9 bases between them. The germline gives CDR1 SGHTA, CDR2 FQGNSA. The CDR3 has 14 residues. The CDR3 loop is CASSLRGTNSPLHF. CDR3 nucleotide sequence: TGTGCCAGCAGCTTAAGGGGGACCAATTCACCCCTCCACTTT.

The genes are TRBV30 and TRBJ1-2; TRBD1 matches at 8 bases. Looked up from germline, CDR1 is GTSNPN and CDR2 is SVGIG (reference sequence). The CDR3 sequence is 14 residues long. J lost 2 bases, V lost 0 bases, and 2 bases had no gene match. CDR3 sequence: CAWSVGQANYGYTF. The CDR3 DNA is TGTGCCTGGAGTGTGGGACAGGCGAACTATGGCTACACCTTC.

The chain recombines TRBV2 with TRBJ2-2, with a weak D call TRBD2 (5 bases). CDR1 SNHLY and CDR2 FYNNEI come from the germline V gene. This CDR3 has 15 amino acids. V lost 2 bases to trimming and J lost 2 bases, with 9 bases between them. DNA of the CDR3: TGTGCCAGCAGTGAAAGGAGCGGAAACACCGGGGAGCTGTTTTTT. Its protein product is CASSERSGNTGELFF.

The table lists this clone with a few counts. The V call is TRBV28, the J call TRBJ1-5; D gene ambiguous. The CDR3 contains 11 residues. The V gene lost 2 bases and the J gene lost 7 bases, with 3 bases spanning the gap. The germline V gene has CDR1 MDHEN and CDR2 SYDVKM. CDR3 coding DNA: TGTGCCAGCAGTTTAAGGCAGCCCCAGCATTTT. This translates into CASSLRQPQHF.

A single count supports this clone. V usage is TRBV28 and J usage is TRBJ1-4; 10 bases line up with TRBD1. CDR1 MDHEN and CDR2 SYDVKM come from the germline V gene. CDR3 length equals 14 residues. The V segment lost 4 bases and the J segment 9 bases; nucleotides outside the gene matches: 5. The CDR3 DNA reads as TGTGCCAGCAGTTCCCGGGACAGGGGCCAAAAACTGTTTTTT. It codes for CASSSRDRGQKLFF.

The sample holds one count of this clone. The CDR3 coding sequence is TGTGCCAGTAGTTTGAGCGGGGGATCCTACAATGAGCAGTTCTTC. Translation gives CASSLSGGSYNEQFF. The rearrangement links TRBV19 to TRBJ2-1; 8 bases fit TRBD2. The germline V gene encodes CDR1 LNHDA and CDR2 SQIVND (reference sequence). The trim removed 5 bases at V and 1 base at J, leaving 4 bases unmatched. This CDR3 comprises 15 residues.

This chain joins TRBV5-1 and TRBJ2-2; 8 nucleotides align to TRBD2. CDR3 size: 16 residues. J gave up 5 bases and V 3 bases, and 9 bases lay outside the gene matches. The germline V gene has CDR1 SGHRS and CDR2 YFSETQ. The CDR3 here is CASSSAVAGRTGELFF. The DNA for the CDR3 is TGCGCCAGCAGCTCGGCGGTAGCGGGGAGGACCGGGGAGCTGTTTTTT.

This clone has only a few counts. V usage is TRBV5-4 and J usage is TRBJ2-7, with TRBD2 matching 9 bases. CDR1 is SGHNT and CDR2 is YYREEE in the germline V gene (reference sequence). Trimming took 1 base from V and 2 from J; bases not matched to a gene: 7. The CDR3 runs 16 residues. The CDR3 loop is CASSLFQLAGTYEQYF. The CDR3 nucleotides are TGTGCCAGCAGCTTGTTCCAGCTAGCGGGAACCTACGAGCAGTACTTC.

This clone was seen just once. The J gene is TRBJ2-3, the V gene TRBV30; TRBD2 aligns across 12 bases. The V and J ends lost 8 bases and 4 bases, in that order; junction bases with no gene match: 7. There are 14 residues in the CDR3. Germline V CDR1 and CDR2: GTSNPN, SVGIG (reference sequence). CDR3 sequence: CAQGLAGGADTQYF. The CDR3 DNA is TGTGCCCAGGGGCTAGCGGGAGGGGCAGATACGCAGTATTTT.

The chain has TRBV5-1 and TRBJ1-1; possible D gene TRBD1, 6 bases. The CDR3 has 15 residues. CDR1 and CDR2 from the germline V gene are SGHRS and YFSETQ. Trimming took off 2 bases at V and 1 base at J, with 12 bases between the two ends. CDR3 sequence reads: CASSLFGGANTEAFF. The DNA of the CDR3 is TGCGCCAGCAGCTTATTCGGGGGCGCGAACACTGAAGCTTTCTTT.

The J gene is TRBJ2-3, the V gene TRBV5-1; D gene unclear. The CDR3 is made up of 15 amino acids. Germline V CDR1 and CDR2: SGHRS, YFSETQ. V was shortened by 2 bases and J by 0 bases, with 10 bases between the two germline ends. The CDR3 coding sequence is TGCGCCAGCAGCTTACGGTTGACTAGCACAGATACGCAGTATTTT. Translated, it gives CASSLRLTSTDTQYF.

This chain uses TRBV27 with TRBJ2-2, with TRBD2 matching over 11 bases. Germline CDR1 is MNHEY and CDR2 is SMNVEV (reference sequence). Trimming cost V 2 bases and J 4 bases; bases outside gene matches: 6. The CDR3 extends over 17 amino acids. This chain's CDR3 is CASSLGSSGRFTGELFF. CDR3 nucleotides: TGTGCCAGCAGTTTAGGGTCTAGCGGGAGGTTCACCGGGGAGCTGTTTTTT.

V and J are TRBV5-5 and TRBJ1-1, with D uncertain. The V end lost 6 bases, the J end lost 1 base, and 13 bases lay between the germline ends. Germline-derived CDR1 and CDR2 are SGHKS and YYEKEE (reference sequence). The CDR3 is made up of 14 amino acids. The CDR3 sequence: CASTHSLQNTEAFF. The CDR3 DNA sequence: TGTGCCAGCACCCACTCCTTGCAGAACACTGAAGCTTTCTTT.